Detailed here is one T cell receptor beta chain. The sample comes from a study of blood T cell repertoires in COVID-19. Study-level background: Researchers got acute and convalescent COVID-19 samples from the United States, Italy and Spain.

Produced via immunoSEQ multiplex PCR; TCRdb's table is partial and in-frame only. This table holds more than 250,000 clones, 70% to 90% found once. The Seattle site enrolled patients during active infection and followed them longitudinally. Specimen: peripheral blood. The source of this sequence is a woman aged 45-65 years with COVID-19, enrolled during active disease.

CDR3 in DNA: TGTGCCAGCAGCCCGCAACGGGTTGCTGGGGCCAACGTCCTGACTTTC. Its translation is CASSPQRVAGANVLTF. The V gene is TRBV7-9, the J gene TRBJ2-6; D is uncertain. CDR3 size: 16 residues. CDR1 is SEHNR, CDR2 FQNEAQ, per germline (reference sequence). Trimming left V 5 bases short and J 2 bases short, with 13 bases between.